Judged by frequency, the clone carrying this TCR beta chain is medium-sized. The target antigen is unknown. Germline-derived CDR1 and CDR2 are SGHTA and FQGTGA. The CDR3 has 16 residues. TCRdb reprocessed the 10x single-cell sequencing reads and stores each CDR3 protein as one record, lacking DNA. Here the sample table reports some 1,500 distinct CDR3 sequences. The entry originates in a study of CD8 T cells in cerebrospinal fluid in Alzheimer's disease. Study findings and constraints: Versus healthy subjects, Alzheimer's patients more often had clones of at least 3%. EBV-specific clones were neither the most expanded nor enriched in Alzheimer's patients.

This sequence was found in a human donor with mild cognitive impairment. This rearrangement joins TRBV7-3 to TRBJ2-1; the TCRdb call, TRBD1, lacks DNA for checking. The sample was cerebrospinal fluid. This chain's CDR3 is CASSDSGGGSYNEQFF.